The 27 T cell receptor beta chains below all came from one sample that was sequenced in a study of OX40 agonist ivuxolimab in advanced cancers. The assay was immunoSEQ multiplex PCR, and TCRdb's table has in-frame clones only and misses some. Found here are tens of thousands of clones, 88% of them singletons; the top ten hold roughly 0.44%. The specimen was CD4+ or CD8+ T cells sorted from blood, collected in a trial of the OX40 agonist ivuxolimab. All receptors derive from an adult with an advanced solid tumor such as melanoma, head and neck, liver or kidney cancer.

V is TRBV5-1 and J is TRBJ2-7; TRBD1 matches 12 bases. Losses at the gene ends were 4 bases for V and 5 bases for J; bases not matched to a gene: 7. The germline CDR1 and CDR2 sequences are SGHRS and YFSETQ. The CDR3 is made up of 15 amino acids. CDR3 sequence reads: CASSTSGTGGDEQYF. CDR3 DNA sequence: TGCGCCAGCAGCACCTCCGGGACAGGGGGCGACGAGCAGTACTTC.

The CDR3 loop is CASVPQVRTGELFF. The CDR3 region has the DNA TGTGCCAGCGTCCCACAGGTCCGGACCGGGGAGCTGTTTTTT. This chain links TRBV2 with TRBJ2-2; TRBD1 is a possible D gene (5 bases). Germline V gene data show CDR1 as SNHLY and CDR2 as FYNNEI. Trimming shortened V by 8 bases and J by 5 bases, and 15 bases separated the two germline ends. The CDR3 extends over 14 amino acids.

V gene TRBV2 combines with J gene TRBJ2-7, with D possibly TRBD1 on 7 matching bases. The CDR3 is made up of 15 amino acids. The germline V and J ends were trimmed by 6 bases and 4 bases, with 19 bases remaining between them. CDR1 and CDR2 (germline): SNHLY, FYNNEI. CDR3 nucleotides: TGTGCCAGCAGGCGGGAAGGGACAGTGATTTACGAGCAGTACTTC. This sequence encodes CASRREGTVIYEQYF.

As to this clone: Other DNA variants within this sample encode the same CDR3. V gene TRBV5-6 combines with J gene TRBJ1-5, with 7 bases matching TRBD1. V trimming: 0 bases; J trimming: 7 bases; junction bases outside the gene matches: 1. The V gene's germline CDR1 is SGHDT and CDR2 YYEEEE. CDR3 length: 13 amino acids. As DNA, the CDR3 is TGTGCCAGCAGCTTGGGGGACAGACAGCCCCAGCATTTT. Protein product: CASSLGDRQPQHF.

CDR3: CASKTVASGDYTGELFF. In DNA form, the CDR3 reads TGCGCCAGCAAGACGGTGGCTAGTGGGGATTACACCGGGGAGCTGTTTTTT. The chain joins TRBV5-1 to TRBJ2-2; no clear D. The CDR3 totals 17 residues. Germline loops: CDR1 SGHRS, CDR2 YFSETQ. V gave up 6 bases and J gave up 3 bases, with 21 bases separating them. Complete variable domain (other parts from reference TRBV5-1 and TRBJ2-2): KAGVTQTPRYLIKTRGQQVTLSCSPISGHRSVSWYQQTPGQGLQFLFEYFSETQRNKGNFPGRFSGRQFSNSRSEMNVSTLELGDSALYLCASKTVASGDYTGELFFGEGSRLTVL.

This chain links TRBV15 with TRBJ1-4; D possibly corresponds to TRBD1 (6 bases). The CDR3 is 17 residues long. The germline V gene encodes CDR1 LNHNV and CDR2 YYDKDF (reference sequence). V lost 2 bases, J lost 2 bases, and 15 bases lay in between. The CDR3 DNA is TGTGCCACCAGCAGACTGTTGTTGGACAGTACTAATGAAAAACTGTTTTTT. Its protein is CATSRLLLDSTNEKLFF.

A note on this clone: The junction does not match germline at one end; this may be a read error. The chain combines TRBV7-7 with TRBJ1-1; D might be TRBD1 (5 bases). The CDR3 has 14 amino acids. CDR1 and CDR2 from the germline V gene are SSHAT and FNYEAQ (reference sequence). The CDR3 region has the DNA TGTGCTAGCAGCCCCCTCGACAGGAACACTGAAGCTTTCTTT. Amino acids: CASSPLDRNTEAFF.

In this sample, this clone turned up once. V and J are TRBV5-3 and TRBJ1-4, with TRBD1 as a possible D gene (5 bases). TRBV5-3 is treated as an ORF (open reading frame) with a function not yet certain. This CDR3 has 14 residues. Deletions cut 0 bases from V and 6 bases from J, with 9 bases between. The CDR3 sequence: CARSLVREDEKLFF. DNA of the CDR3: TGTGCCAGAAGCTTGGTCAGGGAGGATGAAAAACTGTTTTTT.

V and J are TRBV7-2 and TRBJ1-3; D is ambiguous. The CDR3 is 16 residues long. The V end was cut by 4 bases, the J end by 0 bases, with 13 bases between. Per the germline V gene, CDR1 is SGHTA and CDR2 is FQGNSA. Here the CDR3 DNA reads TGTGCCAGCAGCTCGATCCGCGCCGGCTCTGGAAACACCATATATTTT. Translated, it gives CASSSIRAGSGNTIYF.

V is TRBV6-1 and J is TRBJ2-3; tentatively, D is TRBD1 (6 bases). The CDR3 is 14 residues long. Germline V gene data show CDR1 as MNHNS and CDR2 as SASEGT. V was clipped by 7 bases and J by 0 bases, with 11 bases between them. The CDR3 DNA reads as TGTGCCAGCAAAAACAGGGAGAGCACAGATACGCAGTATTTT. As protein: CASKNRESTDTQYF.

The rearrangement uses TRBV2 and TRBJ2-3; D is unclear. V shed 3 bases and J shed 0 bases, with 7 bases lying between them. The CDR3 has 14 amino acids. Germline CDR1 SNHLY, CDR2 FYNNEI. CDR3 nucleotide sequence: TGTGCCAGCAGTGACAGGTATAGCACAGATACGCAGTATTTT. Translated: CASSDRYSTDTQYF.

V usage is TRBV10-1 and J usage is TRBJ1-1; no definite D call. V was cut by 3 bases and J by 1 base, with 6 bases left in between. This CDR3 has 13 residues. The germline V gene encodes CDR1 WNHNN and CDR2 SYGVQD (reference sequence). The DNA for the CDR3 is TGCGCCAGCAGTGAAGGACGGAACACTGAAGCTTTCTTT. Amino acids: CASSEGRNTEAFF.

The V gene is TRBV5-1, the J gene TRBJ1-1, with 9 positions matching TRBD1. V shed 3 bases, J shed 2 bases, and the junction held 8 bases outside the gene matches. The V gene's germline CDR1 is SGHRS and CDR2 YFSETQ. The CDR3 has 16 residues. The CDR3 DNA reads as TGCGCCAGCAGCTCACCCGGGACAGGGCTAAACACTGAAGCTTTCTTT. It encodes CASSSPGTGLNTEAFF.

This clone has a handful of counts. The genes are TRBV10-1 and TRBJ1-2; the D gene is possibly TRBD1 (6 bases). CDR1 is WNHNN, CDR2 SYGVQD, per germline (reference sequence). The CDR3 has 13 residues. Trimming removed 6 bases from V and 4 bases from J, with 12 bases in between. CDR3 protein: CASSGLGGYGYTF. Here the CDR3 DNA reads TGCGCCAGCAGCGGCTTAGGGGGCTATGGCTACACCTTC.

The chain recombines TRBV7-2 with TRBJ1-6; maybe TRBD1 (6 bases). Trimming cost V 7 bases and J 1 base, with 11 bases left between them. Per the germline V gene, CDR1 is SGHTA and CDR2 is FQGNSA. This CDR3 region has 15 residues. The CDR3, as DNA: TGTGCCAGCACCGGGGGGGCGTCCTATAATTCACCCCTCCACTTT. It yields the protein CASTGGASYNSPLHF.

This clone appeared once. The genes are TRBV18 and TRBJ1-4; D is uncertain. V lost 3 bases and J lost 8, with 13 bases in between. This CDR3 comprises 14 residues. In germline, CDR1 is KGHSH, CDR2 LQKENI. The CDR3: CASSPGLEVEKLFF. The CDR3 DNA follows: TGTGCCAGCTCACCTGGGCTGGAGGTCGAAAAACTGTTTTTT.

The V gene is TRBV28, the J gene TRBJ2-1, with D possibly matching TRBD1 (6 bases). Germline loops: CDR1 MDHEN, CDR2 SYDVKM. The CDR3 runs to 14 residues. V lost 2 bases and J lost 4, with 9 bases in between. CDR3 coding DNA: TGTGCCAGCAGTTTACAGGGGCTATACAATGAGCAGTTCTTC. Translation gives CASSLQGLYNEQFF.

The rearrangement uses TRBV28 and TRBJ2-3, with D unresolved. V lost 6 bases and J 1 base, leaving 17 bases between the germline ends. Germline CDR1 is MDHEN and CDR2 is SYDVKM. The CDR3 has 16 amino acids. The CDR3 reads CASRQRTVVRTDTQYF. CDR3 DNA: TGTGCCAGCAGACAGAGAACAGTAGTCCGCACAGATACGCAGTATTTT.

This clone was seen a single time. This sequence joins TRBV19 and TRBJ2-2; D perhaps matches TRBD1 (5 bases). CDR3 size: 14 residues. Germline V gene data show CDR1 as LNHDA and CDR2 as SQIVND (reference sequence). V was clipped by 4 bases and J by 5 bases, with 11 bases between them. CDR3 amino acids: CASSRGPTTGELFF. CDR3 sequence (DNA): TGTGCCAGTAGTAGGGGCCCCACAACCGGGGAGCTGTTTTTT.

Written as DNA, the CDR3 is TGTGCCAGCAGTTTGAGCTCTGGAAACACCATATATTTT. Its protein product is CASSLSSGNTIYF. The chain employs TRBV27 and TRBJ1-3; D gene unclear. V was cut by 3 bases and J by 0 bases, with 3 bases left in between. Germline values: CDR1 MNHEY, CDR2 SMNVEV (reference sequence). The CDR3 loop spans 13 amino acids.

The chain links TRBV5-6 to TRBJ1-6; D unclear. There are 12 residues in the CDR3. V lost 0 bases to trimming and J lost 9 bases, with 4 bases between them. Germline-derived CDR1 and CDR2 are SGHDT and YYEEEE. The CDR3 sequence is CASSLEGSPLHF. In DNA form, the CDR3 reads TGTGCCAGCAGCTTGGAGGGTTCACCCCTCCACTTT.

V is TRBV28 and J is TRBJ2-5; D assignment may be TRBD1 or TRBD2 (5 bases each). This CDR3 has 15 amino acids. CDR1 and CDR2 (germline): MDHEN, SYDVKM. V was clipped by 5 bases and J by 5 bases, with 18 bases between them. CDR3 sequence (DNA): TGTGCCAGCAGTCGCCTTCGGGGCGTTCCGGAGACCCAGTACTTC. Protein sequence: CASSRLRGVPETQYF.

The chain employs TRBV7-2 and TRBJ1-4; 7 bases line up with TRBD1. Germline V gives CDR1 SGHTA, CDR2 FQGNSA. This CDR3 comprises 16 residues. V gave up 1 base and J gave up 5 bases; unmatched junction bases: 7. As DNA, the CDR3 is TGTGCCAGCAGCTTAGTTGGGACAGCCACAAATGAAAAACTGTTTTTT. Translation gives CASSLVGTATNEKLFF. Drawing the rest from reference TRBV7-2 and TRBJ1-4, the complete variable domain is GAGVSQSPSNKVTEKGKDVELRCDPISGHTALYWYRQSLGQGLEFLIYFQGNSAPDKSGLPSDRFSAERTGGSVSTLTIQRTQQEDSAVYLCASSLVGTATNEKLFFGSGTQLSVL.

J is TRBJ1-4 and V is TRBV10-2; 7 bases match TRBD1. There are 16 residues in the CDR3. CDR1 WSHSY and CDR2 SAAADI come from the germline V gene. Losses at the gene ends were 2 bases for V and 6 bases for J; bases not matched to a gene: 9. CDR3 in amino acids: CASSEIRGPIDEKLFF. The CDR3 coding sequence is TGCGCCAGCAGTGAGATTAGGGGGCCAATAGATGAAAAACTGTTTTTT.

This chain joins TRBV19 and TRBJ2-6, with unresolved D. CDR3 length equals 14 residues. Trimming pared 7 bases from V and 2 bases from J, leaving 9 bases between. Germline V gene sequence: CDR1 LNHDA, CDR2 SQIVND (reference sequence). The CDR3 loop reads CASTDWTGANVLTF. The CDR3 DNA sequence: TGTGCCAGTACCGATTGGACTGGGGCCAACGTCCTGACTTTC.

The V and J genes are TRBV7-2 and TRBJ1-6; maybe TRBD1 (6 bases). V lost 1 base and J 7 bases, leaving 8 bases between the germline ends. Germline V gene data show CDR1 as SGHTA and CDR2 as FQGNSA. The CDR3 is made up of 14 amino acids. The CDR3 sequence is CASSLEQGNSPLHF. CDR3 DNA: TGTGCCAGCAGCTTAGAACAGGGCAATTCACCCCTCCACTTT.

The gene calls are TRBV5-1 and TRBJ2-7; 8 positions agree with TRBD2. Per germline, CDR1 SGHRS and CDR2 YFSETQ. V was clipped by 0 bases and J by 4 bases; unmatched bases: 6. CDR3 length equals 15 residues. CDR3 sequence: CASSLGTSWSYEQYF. CDR3 in DNA: TGCGCCAGCAGCTTGGGGACTAGCTGGTCTTACGAGCAGTACTTC. The full variable domain, completed using reference TRBV5-1 and TRBJ2-7, is KAGVTQTPRYLIKTRGQQVTLSCSPISGHRSVSWYQQTPGQGLQFLFEYFSETQRNKGNFPGRFSGRQFSNSRSEMNVSTLELGDSALYLCASSLGTSWSYEQYFGPGTRLTVT.